This T cell receptor (beta chain) was profiled in a study of cytomegalovirus exposure and HLA in healthy donors. Notes on the study in general: A reported reduction in N-insertions relative to the 666-donor mean was seen in an Asian-associated ancestry cluster in a later analysis. The study designated about 180 TCR beta chains cytomegalovirus-associated.

On this clone: Its antigen remains unidentified.

In the PCR, 60 Vbeta and 13 Jbeta primers were used. Per the original methods: Later, 65 million to 85 million unique TCR beta chains were counted in an analysis, and about 10 million of them were shared. Libraries were prepared by immunoSEQ multiplex PCR; TCRdb keeps only in-frame clonotypes and omits some of them. V, J and clone size derive from that table, while D and trimming were established from the DNA sequence. The sample has roughly 120,000 clones. The V gene end was trimmed by 5 bases and the J gene end by 4 bases; junction bases not matched to a gene: 8. CDR1 and CDR2 from the germline V gene are SEHNR and FQNEAQ (reference sequence). This CDR3 is 18 amino acids long.

The chain employs TRBV7-9 and TRBJ2-2, with TRBD2 matching 15 bases. The TCR sequence derives from a man aged 18 to 29 in good health and CMV-seronegative. The sample was PBMCs. CDR3 amino acids: CASSPQGLAGGGTGELFF. CDR3 nucleotides: TGTGCCAGCAGCCCCCAGGGACTAGCGGGAGGAGGCACCGGGGAGCTGTTTTTT. Based on the CDR3 plus reference TRBV7-9 and TRBJ2-2, the full variable domain is DTGVSQNPRHKITKRGQNVTFRCDPISEHNRLYWYRQTLGQGPEFLTYFQNEAQLEKSRLLSDRFSAERPKGSFSTLEIQRTEQGDSAMYLCASSPQGLAGGGTGELFFGEGSRLTVL.